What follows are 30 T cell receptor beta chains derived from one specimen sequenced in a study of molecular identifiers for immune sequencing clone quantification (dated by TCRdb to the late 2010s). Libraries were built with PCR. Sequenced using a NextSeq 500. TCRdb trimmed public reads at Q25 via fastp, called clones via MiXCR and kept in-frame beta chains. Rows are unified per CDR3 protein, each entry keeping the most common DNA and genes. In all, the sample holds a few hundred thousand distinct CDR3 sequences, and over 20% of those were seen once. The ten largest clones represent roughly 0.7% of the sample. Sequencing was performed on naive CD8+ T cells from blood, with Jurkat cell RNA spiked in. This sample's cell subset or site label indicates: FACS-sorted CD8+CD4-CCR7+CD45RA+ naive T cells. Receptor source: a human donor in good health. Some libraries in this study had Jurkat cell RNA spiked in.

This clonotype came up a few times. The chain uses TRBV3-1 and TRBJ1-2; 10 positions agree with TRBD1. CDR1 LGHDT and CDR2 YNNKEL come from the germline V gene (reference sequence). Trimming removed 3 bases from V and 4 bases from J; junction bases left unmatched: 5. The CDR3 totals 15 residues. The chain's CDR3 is CASSHSGTGAYGYTF. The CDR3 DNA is TGTGCCAGCAGCCATAGTGGGACAGGGGCCTATGGCTACACCTTC.

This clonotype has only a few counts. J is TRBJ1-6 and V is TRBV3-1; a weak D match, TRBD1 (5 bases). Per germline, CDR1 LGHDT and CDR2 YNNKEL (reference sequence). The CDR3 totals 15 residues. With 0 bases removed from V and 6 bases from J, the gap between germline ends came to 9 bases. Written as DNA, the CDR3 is TGTGCCAGCAGCCAAGATTTCGGGGGTAATTCACCCCTCCACTTT. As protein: CASSQDFGGNSPLHF.

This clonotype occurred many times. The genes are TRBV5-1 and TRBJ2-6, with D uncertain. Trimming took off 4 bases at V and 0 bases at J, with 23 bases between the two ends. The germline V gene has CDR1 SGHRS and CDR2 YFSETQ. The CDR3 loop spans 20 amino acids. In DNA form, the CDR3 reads TGCGCCAGCAGCCCGCTACTTCTTACCGGACCGCGCTCTGGGGCCAACGTCCTGACTTTC. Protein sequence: CASSPLLLTGPRSGANVLTF.

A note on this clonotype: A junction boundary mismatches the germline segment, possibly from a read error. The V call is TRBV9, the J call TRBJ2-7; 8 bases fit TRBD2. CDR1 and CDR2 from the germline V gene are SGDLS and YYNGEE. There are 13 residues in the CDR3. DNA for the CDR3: TGTGCCCGCAGCGGGGGAAAGCGCTACGAGCAGTACTTC. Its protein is CARSGGKRYEQYF.

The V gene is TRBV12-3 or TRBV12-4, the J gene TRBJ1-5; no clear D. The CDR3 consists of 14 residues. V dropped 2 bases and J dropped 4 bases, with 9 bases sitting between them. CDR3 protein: CASSLLGENQPQHF. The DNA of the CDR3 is TGTGCCAGCAGTTTACTCGGGGAGAATCAGCCCCAGCATTTT.

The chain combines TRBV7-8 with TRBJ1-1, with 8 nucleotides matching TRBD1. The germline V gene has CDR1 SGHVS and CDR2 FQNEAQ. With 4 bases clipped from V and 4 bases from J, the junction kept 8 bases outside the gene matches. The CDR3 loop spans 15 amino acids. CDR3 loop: CASSSLNQGATEAFF. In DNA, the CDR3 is TGTGCCAGCAGCTCGCTGAACCAGGGGGCCACTGAAGCTTTCTTT.

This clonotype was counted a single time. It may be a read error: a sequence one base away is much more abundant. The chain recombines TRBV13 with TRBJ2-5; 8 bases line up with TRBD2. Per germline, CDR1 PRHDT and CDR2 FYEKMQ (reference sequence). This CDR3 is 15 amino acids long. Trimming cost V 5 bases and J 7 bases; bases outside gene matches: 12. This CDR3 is CASSTGPAGAGTQYF. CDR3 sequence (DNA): TGTGCCAGCAGCACTGGGCCAGCGGGAGCAGGGACCCAGTACTTC. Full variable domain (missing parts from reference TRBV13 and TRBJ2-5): AAGVIQSPRHLIKEKRETATLKCYPIPRHDTVYWYQQGPGQDPQFLISFYEKMQSDKGSIPDRFSAQQFSDYHSELNMSSLELGDSALYFCASSTGPAGAGTQYFGPGTRLLVL.

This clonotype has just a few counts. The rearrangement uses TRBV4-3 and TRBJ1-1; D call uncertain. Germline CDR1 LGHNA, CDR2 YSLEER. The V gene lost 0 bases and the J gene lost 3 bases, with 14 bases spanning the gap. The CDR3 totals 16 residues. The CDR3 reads CASSQDWASEDTEAFF. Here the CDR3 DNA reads TGCGCCAGCAGCCAAGATTGGGCTTCGGAGGACACTGAAGCTTTCTTT.

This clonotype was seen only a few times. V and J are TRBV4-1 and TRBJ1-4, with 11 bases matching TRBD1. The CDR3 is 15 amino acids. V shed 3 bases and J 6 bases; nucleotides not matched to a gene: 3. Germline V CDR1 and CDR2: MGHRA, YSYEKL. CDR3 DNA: TGCGCCAGCAGCCAGAGGACAGGGGGCGATGAAAAACTGTTTTTT. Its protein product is CASSQRTGGDEKLFF.

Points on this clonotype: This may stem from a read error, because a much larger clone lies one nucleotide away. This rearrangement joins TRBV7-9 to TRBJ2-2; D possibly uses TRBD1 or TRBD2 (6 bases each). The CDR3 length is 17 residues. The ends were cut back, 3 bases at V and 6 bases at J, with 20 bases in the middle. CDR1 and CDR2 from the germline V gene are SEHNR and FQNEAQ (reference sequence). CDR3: CASSFGTGALTAGELFF. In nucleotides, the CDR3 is TGTGCCAGCAGCTTTGGGACGGGGGCCCTCACCGCCGGGGAGCTGTTTTTT.

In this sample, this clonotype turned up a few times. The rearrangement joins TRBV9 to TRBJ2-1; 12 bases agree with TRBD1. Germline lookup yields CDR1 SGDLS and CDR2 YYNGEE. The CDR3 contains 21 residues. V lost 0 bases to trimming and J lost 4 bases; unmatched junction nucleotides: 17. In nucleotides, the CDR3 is TGTGCCAGCAGCGTAGCAAGGGACAGGGGGCATCTAAACCATCCATACAATGAGCAGTTCTTC. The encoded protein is CASSVARDRGHLNHPYNEQFF.

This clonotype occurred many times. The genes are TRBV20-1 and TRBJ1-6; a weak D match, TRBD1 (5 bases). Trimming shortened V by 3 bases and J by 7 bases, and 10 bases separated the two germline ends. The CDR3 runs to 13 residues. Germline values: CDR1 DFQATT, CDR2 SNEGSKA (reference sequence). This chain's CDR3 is CSASRGENSPLHF. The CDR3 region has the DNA TGCAGTGCTAGTCGAGGGGAGAATTCACCCCTCCACTTT.

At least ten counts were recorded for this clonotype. DNA of the CDR3: TGTGCCAGCAGCCCCACCCCGGCAACTAATGAAAAACTGTTTTTT. Protein product: CASSPTPATNEKLFF. The chain recombines TRBV28 with TRBJ1-4, with no clear D. V was trimmed by 6 bases and J by 0 bases, leaving 11 bases between them. The germline gives CDR1 MDHEN, CDR2 SYDVKM. The CDR3 is 15 residues long.

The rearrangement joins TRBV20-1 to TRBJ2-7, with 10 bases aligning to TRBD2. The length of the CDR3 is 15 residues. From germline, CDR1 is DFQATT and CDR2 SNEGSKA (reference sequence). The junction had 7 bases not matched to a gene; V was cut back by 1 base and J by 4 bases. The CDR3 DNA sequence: TGCAGTGCTAGAGTGTGGACTAGCGGATATTACGAGCAGTACTTC. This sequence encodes CSARVWTSGYYEQYF.

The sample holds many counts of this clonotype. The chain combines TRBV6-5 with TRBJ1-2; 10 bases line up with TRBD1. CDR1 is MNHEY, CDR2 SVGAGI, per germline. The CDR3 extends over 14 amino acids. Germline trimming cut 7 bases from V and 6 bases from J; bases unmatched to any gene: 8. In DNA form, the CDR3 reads TGTGCCAGCAATGACAGGGGGCGCGTCGATGGCTACACCTTC. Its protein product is CASNDRGRVDGYTF.

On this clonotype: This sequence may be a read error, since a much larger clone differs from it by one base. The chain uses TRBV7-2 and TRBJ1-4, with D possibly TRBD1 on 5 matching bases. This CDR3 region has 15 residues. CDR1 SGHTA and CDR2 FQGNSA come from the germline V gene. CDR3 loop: CASSLSRRRGEKLIF. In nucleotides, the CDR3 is TGTGCCAGCAGCTTATCCCGCAGGCGGGGGGAAAAACTGATTTTT. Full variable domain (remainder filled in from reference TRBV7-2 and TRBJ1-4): GAGVSQSPSNKVTEKGKDVELRCDPISGHTALYWYRQSLGQGLEFLIYFQGNSAPDKSGLPSDRFSAERTGGSVSTLTIQRTQQEDSAVYLCASSLSRRRGEKLIFGSGTQLSVL.

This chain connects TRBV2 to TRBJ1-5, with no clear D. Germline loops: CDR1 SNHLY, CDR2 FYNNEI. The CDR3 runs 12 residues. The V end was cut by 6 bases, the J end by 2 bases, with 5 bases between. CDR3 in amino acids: CASRPRNQPQHF. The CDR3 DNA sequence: TGTGCCAGCAGGCCTCGCAATCAGCCCCAGCATTTT.

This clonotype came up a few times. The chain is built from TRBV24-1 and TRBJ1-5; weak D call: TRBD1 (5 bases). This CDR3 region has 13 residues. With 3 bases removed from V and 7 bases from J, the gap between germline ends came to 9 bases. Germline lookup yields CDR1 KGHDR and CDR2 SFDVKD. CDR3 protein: CATSDGDWQPQHF. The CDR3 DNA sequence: TGTGCCACCAGTGATGGGGACTGGCAGCCCCAGCATTTT.

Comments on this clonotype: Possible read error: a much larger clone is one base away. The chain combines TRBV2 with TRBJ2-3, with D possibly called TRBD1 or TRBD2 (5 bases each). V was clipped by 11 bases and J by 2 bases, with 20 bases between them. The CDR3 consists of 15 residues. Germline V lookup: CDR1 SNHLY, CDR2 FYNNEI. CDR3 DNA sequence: TGTGCCGGCCGGGACCCGACTTCAGTCACAGATACGCAGTATTTT. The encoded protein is CAGRDPTSVTDTQYF.

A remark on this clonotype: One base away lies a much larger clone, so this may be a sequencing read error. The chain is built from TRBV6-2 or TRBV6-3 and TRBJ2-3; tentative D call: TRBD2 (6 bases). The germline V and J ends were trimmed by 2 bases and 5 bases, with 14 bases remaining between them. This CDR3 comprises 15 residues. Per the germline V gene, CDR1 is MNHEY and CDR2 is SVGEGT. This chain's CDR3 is CASSYALTSGDTQYF. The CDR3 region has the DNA TGTGCCAGCAGTTACGCATTGACTAGTGGAGATACGCAGTATTTT.

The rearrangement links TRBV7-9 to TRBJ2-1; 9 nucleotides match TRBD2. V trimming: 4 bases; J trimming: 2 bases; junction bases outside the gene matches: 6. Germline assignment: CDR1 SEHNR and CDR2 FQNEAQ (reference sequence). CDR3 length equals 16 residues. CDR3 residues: CASSSMTSGTYNEQFF. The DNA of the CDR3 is TGTGCCAGCAGCTCAATGACTAGCGGCACCTACAATGAGCAGTTCTTC.

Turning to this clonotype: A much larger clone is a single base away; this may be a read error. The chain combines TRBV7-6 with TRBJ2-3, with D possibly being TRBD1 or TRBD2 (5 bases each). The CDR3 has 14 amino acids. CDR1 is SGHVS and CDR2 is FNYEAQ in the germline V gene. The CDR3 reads CARSLEGFTDTQYF. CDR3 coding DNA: TGTGCCCGCAGCTTAGAGGGGTTCACAGATACGCAGTATTTT.

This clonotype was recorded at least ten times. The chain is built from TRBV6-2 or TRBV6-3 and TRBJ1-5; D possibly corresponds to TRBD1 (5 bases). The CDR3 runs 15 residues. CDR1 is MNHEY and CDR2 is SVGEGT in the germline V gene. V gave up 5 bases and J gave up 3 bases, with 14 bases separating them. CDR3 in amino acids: CASSPGADFNQPQHF. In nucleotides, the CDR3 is TGTGCCAGCAGTCCCGGGGCAGACTTCAATCAGCCCCAGCATTTT.

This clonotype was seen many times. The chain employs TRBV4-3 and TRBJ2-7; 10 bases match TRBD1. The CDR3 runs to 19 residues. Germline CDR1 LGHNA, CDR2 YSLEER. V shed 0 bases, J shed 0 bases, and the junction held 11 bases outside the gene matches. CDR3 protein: CASSQDPPGQGSSSYEQYF. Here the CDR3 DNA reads TGCGCCAGCAGCCAAGACCCACCGGGACAGGGGTCTAGCTCCTACGAGCAGTACTTC.

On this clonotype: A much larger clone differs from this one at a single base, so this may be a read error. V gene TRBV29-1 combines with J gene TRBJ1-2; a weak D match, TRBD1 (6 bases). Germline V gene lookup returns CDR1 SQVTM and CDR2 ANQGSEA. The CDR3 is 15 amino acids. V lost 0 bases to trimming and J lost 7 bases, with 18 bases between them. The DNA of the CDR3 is TGCAGCGTTGAAGATTGGGGGGCCCTAAGCTGTGGCTACACCTTC. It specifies CSVEDWGALSCGYTF. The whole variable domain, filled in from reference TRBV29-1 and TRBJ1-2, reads SAVISQKPSRDICQRGTSLTIQCQVDSQVTMMFWYRQQPGQSLTLIATANQGSEATYESGFVIDKFPISRPNLTFSTLTVSNMSPEDSSIYLCSVEDWGALSCGYTFGSGTRLTVV.

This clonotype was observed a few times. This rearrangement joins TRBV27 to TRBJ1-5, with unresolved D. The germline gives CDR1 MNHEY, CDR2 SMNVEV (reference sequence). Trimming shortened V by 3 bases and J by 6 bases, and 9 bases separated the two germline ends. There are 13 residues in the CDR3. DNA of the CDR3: TGTGCCAGCAGTTTCGGCAGGTCTCAGCCCCAGCATTTT. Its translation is CASSFGRSQPQHF.

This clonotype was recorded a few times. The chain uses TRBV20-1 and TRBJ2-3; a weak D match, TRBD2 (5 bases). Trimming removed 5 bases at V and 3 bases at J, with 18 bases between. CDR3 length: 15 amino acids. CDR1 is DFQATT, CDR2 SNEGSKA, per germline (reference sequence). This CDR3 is CSAGPPSPGTDTQYF. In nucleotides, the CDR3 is TGCAGTGCTGGACCACCTAGCCCGGGAACAGATACGCAGTATTTT.

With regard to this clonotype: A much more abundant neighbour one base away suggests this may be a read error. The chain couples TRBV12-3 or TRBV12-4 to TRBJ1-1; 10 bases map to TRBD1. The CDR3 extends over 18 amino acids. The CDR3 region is CASRPPPGQGRMGTEAYF. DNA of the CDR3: TGTGCCAGCAGGCCACCTCCGGGACAGGGGAGGATGGGAACTGAAGCTTACTTT.

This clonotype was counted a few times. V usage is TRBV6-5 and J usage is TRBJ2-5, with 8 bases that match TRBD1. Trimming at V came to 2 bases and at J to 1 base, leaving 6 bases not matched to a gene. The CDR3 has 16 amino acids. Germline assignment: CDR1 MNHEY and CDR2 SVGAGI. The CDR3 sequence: CASSYRQGSIQETQYF. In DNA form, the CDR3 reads TGTGCCAGCAGTTACCGACAGGGGAGCATCCAAGAGACCCAGTACTTC.

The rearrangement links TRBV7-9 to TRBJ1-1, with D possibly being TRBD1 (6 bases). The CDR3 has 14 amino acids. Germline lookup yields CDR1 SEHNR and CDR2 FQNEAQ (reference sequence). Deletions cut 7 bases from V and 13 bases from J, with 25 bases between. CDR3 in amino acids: CASIPVGGAGELFF. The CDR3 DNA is TGTGCCAGCATCCCGGTCGGCGGTGCAGGGGAGCTTTTCTTT.